This TCR beta chain was profiled in a study of cytomegalovirus exposure and HLA in healthy donors. The V and J ends lost 7 bases and 5 bases, in that order; junction bases with no gene match: 5. The CDR3 has 13 amino acids. Germline loops: CDR1 MNHEY, CDR2 SVGAGI. Findings and limits, study-wide: What was likely a sequencing artifact was a cluster of highly shared sequence variants. TCR beta sequences reportedly predicted most subjects' HLA-A and HLA-B alleles accurately. Prior analysis indicated that the majority of TCR beta V segments exhibited productivity approximately 87% or approximately 30% of the time. For TCR beta chains, V- and J-gene trimming was later linked to a missense DCLRE1C variant.

A note on this clone: Its antigen remains unidentified.

Primers included in the PCR were 60 Vbeta and 13 Jbeta primers. Profiled with immunoSEQ multiplex PCR; TCRdb holds only in-frame clones, not every one. This sample has under 200,000 clones, with 86% found just once. Sequences were obtained from PBMCs. V is TRBV6-5 and J is TRBJ1-5; 7 bases are shared with TRBD1. The clonotype was recovered from a woman aged 18-35 years in good health and CMV-seronegative. The CDR3 DNA is TGTGCCAGCAAACAGGGGACGTATCAGCCCCAGCATTTT. Amino acids: CASKQGTYQPQHF.